This TCR beta chain was sequenced in a study of low-dose radiotherapy and immunotherapy resistance in tumors. Overall study context: Intravenous cyclophosphamide 200 mg/m2 was given every two weeks, one day before radiation and immunotherapy.

There are 15 residues in the CDR3. The germline gives CDR1 SGHRS, CDR2 YFSETQ. The V gene end was trimmed by 2 bases and the J gene end by 5 bases; junction bases not matched to a gene: 4. Gene-specific TRAV and TRBV primers were used for first-strand cDNA, covering alpha and beta chains. Using a constant-region primer together with a V-primer adapter, TCRs were subjected to 15 to 20 PCR cycles of amplification. In vitro transcription served to amplify the isolated mRNA. TCRdb re-called the reads through MiXCR, storing one row per CDR3 protein. Of around 17,000 distinct CDR3 sequences listed, roughly 70% are singletons. Donors were administered nivolumab, ipilimumab, aspirin and low-dose cyclophosphamide, together with low-dose radiotherapy. The patients who were eligible all carried advanced solid tumors that lacked tumor-infiltrating lymphocytes, meaning the tumors were TIL-negative.

The V gene is TRBV5-1, the J gene TRBJ2-1; 10 positions agree with TRBD2. The receptor comes from a human donor with advanced metastatic prostate, ovarian, gallbladder or colorectal cancer (not recorded which). This table probably holds off-target reads from a library built for another chain. The CDR3 DNA is TGCGCCAGCAGCTTCTCTAGCGGGAGCAACAATGAGCAGTTCTTC. As protein: CASSFSSGSNNEQFF.